This T cell receptor (beta chain) was retrieved from a study of identical twins. This clonotype was picked up many times. Its target is not known. Unique molecular identifiers were in the cDNA, with template-switch universal primer binding. TCRdb re-called the 5' RACE reads through MiXCR, storing one row per CDR3 protein. The sample has a few hundred thousand distinct CDR3 sequences; about 8.3% are singletons. This CDR3 contains 16 residues. Trimming removed 6 bases from V and 1 base from J; junction bases left unmatched: 11. Germline values: CDR1 DFQATT, CDR2 SNEGSKA (reference sequence). Study-wide results and limits: It was cross-sectional statistical analysis, not following the same donors, that the conclusions relied on. Insertions ran lower in abundant cord blood beta clonotypes, though not in memory repertoires.

The sample also formed part of further work on yellow fever vaccine responses in identical twins.

The V and J genes are TRBV20-1 and TRBJ2-1; 8 bases fit TRBD2. Sequencing used CD8+ T cells sorted from blood. This receptor was taken from a woman younger than 35 in good health. CDR3 sequence: CSATDPGTRSYNEQFF. In nucleotides, the CDR3 is TGCAGTGCAACCGACCCCGGGACTAGGTCCTACAATGAGCAGTTCTTC.